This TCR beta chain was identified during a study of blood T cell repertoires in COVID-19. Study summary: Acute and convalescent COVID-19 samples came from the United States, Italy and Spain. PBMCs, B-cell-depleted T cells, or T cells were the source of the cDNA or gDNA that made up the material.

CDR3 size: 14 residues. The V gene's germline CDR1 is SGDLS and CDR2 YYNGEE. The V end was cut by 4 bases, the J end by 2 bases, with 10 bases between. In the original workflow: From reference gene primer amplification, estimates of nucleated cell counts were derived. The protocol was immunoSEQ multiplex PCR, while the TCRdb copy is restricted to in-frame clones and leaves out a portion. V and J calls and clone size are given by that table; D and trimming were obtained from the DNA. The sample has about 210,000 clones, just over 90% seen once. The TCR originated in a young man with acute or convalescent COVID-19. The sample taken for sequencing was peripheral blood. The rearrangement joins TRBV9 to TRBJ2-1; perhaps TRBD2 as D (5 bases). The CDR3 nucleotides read TGTGCCAGCAGCCCCCCAGCGGCCTACAATGAGCAGTTCTTC. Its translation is CASSPPAAYNEQFF.